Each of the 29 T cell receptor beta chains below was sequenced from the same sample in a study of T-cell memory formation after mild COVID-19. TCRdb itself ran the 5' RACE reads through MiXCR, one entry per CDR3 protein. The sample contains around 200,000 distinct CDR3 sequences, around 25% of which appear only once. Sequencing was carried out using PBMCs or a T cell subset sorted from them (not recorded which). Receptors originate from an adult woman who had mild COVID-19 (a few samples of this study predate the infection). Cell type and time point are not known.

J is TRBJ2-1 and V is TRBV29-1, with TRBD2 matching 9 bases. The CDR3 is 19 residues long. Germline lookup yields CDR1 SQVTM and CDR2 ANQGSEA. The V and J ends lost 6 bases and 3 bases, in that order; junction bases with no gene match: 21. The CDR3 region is CSVPGGDTFSGSSYNEQFF. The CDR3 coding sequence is TGCAGCGTCCCCGGGGGGGACACCTTTAGCGGGAGTAGCTACAATGAGCAGTTCTTC.

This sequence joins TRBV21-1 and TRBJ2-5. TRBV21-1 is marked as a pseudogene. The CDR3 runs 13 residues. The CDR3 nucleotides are TGTGCCAGCAGCAAATCAAGTGGAGAGACCCAGTACTTC. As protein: CASSKSSGETQYF.

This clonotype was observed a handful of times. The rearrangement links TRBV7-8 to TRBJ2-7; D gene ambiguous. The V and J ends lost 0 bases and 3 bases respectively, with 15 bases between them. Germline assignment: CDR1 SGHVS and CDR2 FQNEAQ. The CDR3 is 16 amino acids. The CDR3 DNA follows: TGTGCCAGCAGCTTAGCGCTCGACCCCTCGGGCTACGAGCAGTACTTC. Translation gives CASSLALDPSGYEQYF.

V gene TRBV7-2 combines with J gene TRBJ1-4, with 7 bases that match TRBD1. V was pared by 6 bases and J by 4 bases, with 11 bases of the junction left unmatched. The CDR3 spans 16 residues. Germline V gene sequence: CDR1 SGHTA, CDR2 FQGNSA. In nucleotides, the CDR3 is TGTGCCAGCAGTACAACTGGGGGGACAGTTAATGAAAAACTGTTTTTT. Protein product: CASSTTGGTVNEKLFF.

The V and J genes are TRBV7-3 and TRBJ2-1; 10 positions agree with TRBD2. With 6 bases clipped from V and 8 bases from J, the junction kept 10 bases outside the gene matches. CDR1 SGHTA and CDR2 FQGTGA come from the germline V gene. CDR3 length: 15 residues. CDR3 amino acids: CASRNPGTSDYEQFF. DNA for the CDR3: TGTGCCAGCAGGAACCCCGGGACTAGCGATTATGAGCAGTTCTTC.

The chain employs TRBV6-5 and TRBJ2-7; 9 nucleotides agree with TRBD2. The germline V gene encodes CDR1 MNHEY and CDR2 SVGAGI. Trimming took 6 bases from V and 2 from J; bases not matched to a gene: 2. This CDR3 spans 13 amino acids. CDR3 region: CASRAGGTYEQYF. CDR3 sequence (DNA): TGTGCCAGCAGGGCGGGAGGGACCTACGAGCAGTACTTC.

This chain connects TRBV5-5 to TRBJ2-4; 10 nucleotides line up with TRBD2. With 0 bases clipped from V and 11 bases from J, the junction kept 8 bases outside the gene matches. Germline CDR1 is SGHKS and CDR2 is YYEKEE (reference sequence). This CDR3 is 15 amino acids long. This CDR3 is CASSLGWASGGLQYF. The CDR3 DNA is TGTGCCAGCAGCTTGGGTTGGGCTAGCGGGGGTCTTCAGTACTTC.

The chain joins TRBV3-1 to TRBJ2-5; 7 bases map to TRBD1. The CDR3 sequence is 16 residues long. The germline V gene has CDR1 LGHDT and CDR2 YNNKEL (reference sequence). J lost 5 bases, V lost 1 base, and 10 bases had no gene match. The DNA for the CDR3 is TGTGCCAGCAGCCAAGGGGTGAACAGGGGCCGGGAGACCCAGTACTTC. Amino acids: CASSQGVNRGRETQYF.

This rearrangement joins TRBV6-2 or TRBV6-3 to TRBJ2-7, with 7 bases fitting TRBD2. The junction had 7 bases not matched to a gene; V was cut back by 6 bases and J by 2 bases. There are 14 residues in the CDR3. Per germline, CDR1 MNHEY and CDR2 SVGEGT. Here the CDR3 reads CASRPGGSAYEQYF. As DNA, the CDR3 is TGTGCCAGCAGGCCCGGGGGGTCAGCCTACGAGCAGTACTTC.

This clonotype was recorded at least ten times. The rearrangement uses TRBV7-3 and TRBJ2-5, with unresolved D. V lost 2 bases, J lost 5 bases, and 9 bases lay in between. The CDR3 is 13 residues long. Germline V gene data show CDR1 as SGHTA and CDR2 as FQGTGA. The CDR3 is CASSLSSEETQYF. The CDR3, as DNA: TGTGCCAGCAGCTTATCCTCAGAGGAGACCCAGTACTTC.

The CDR3 loop reads CASSLGRVSYNEQFF. The CDR3 DNA reads as TGTGCCAGTAGCCTCGGCAGGGTCTCCTACAATGAGCAGTTCTTC. J is TRBJ2-1 and V is TRBV19; a possible D gene is TRBD1 (5 bases). The CDR3 consists of 15 residues. The germline CDR1 and CDR2 sequences are LNHDA and SQIVND (reference sequence). V lost 6 bases, J lost 0 bases, and 12 bases lay in between.

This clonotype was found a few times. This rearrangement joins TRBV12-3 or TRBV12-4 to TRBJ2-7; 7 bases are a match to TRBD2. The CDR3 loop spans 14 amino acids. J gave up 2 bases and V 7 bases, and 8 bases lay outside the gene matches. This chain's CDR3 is CASNFGLDAYEQYF. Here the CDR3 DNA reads TGTGCCAGCAACTTCGGACTAGACGCCTACGAGCAGTACTTC.

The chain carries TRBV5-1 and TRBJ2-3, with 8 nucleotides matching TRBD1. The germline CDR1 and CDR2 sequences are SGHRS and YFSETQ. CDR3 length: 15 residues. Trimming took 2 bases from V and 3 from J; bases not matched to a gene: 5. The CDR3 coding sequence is TGCGCCAGCAGCTTAGGCGACAGGGGTACAGATACGCAGTATTTT. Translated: CASSLGDRGTDTQYF.

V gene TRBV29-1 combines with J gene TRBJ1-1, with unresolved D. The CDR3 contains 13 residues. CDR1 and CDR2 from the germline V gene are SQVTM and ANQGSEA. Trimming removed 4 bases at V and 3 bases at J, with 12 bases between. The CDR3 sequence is CSVGPRRDTEAFF. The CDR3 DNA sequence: TGCAGCGTTGGACCTCGCCGGGACACTGAAGCTTTCTTT.

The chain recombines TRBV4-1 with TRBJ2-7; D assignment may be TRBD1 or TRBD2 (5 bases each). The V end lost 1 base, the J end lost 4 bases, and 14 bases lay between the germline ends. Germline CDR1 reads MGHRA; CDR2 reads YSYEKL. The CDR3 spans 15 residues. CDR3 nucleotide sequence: TGCGCCAGCAGCCAAGTAGAGGGGCAGAGTTACGAGCAGTACTTC. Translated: CASSQVEGQSYEQYF.

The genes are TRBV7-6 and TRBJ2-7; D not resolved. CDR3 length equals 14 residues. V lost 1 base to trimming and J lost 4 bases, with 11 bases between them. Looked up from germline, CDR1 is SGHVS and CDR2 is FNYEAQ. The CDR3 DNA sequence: TGTGCCAGCAGCTTAGAAGCAGCCGTATACGAGCAGTACTTC. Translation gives CASSLEAAVYEQYF. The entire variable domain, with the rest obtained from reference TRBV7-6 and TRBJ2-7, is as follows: GAGVSQSPRYKVTKRGQDVALRCDPISGHVSLYWYRQALGQGPEFLTYFNYEAQQDKSGLPNDRFSAERPEGSISTLTIQRTEQRDSAMYRCASSLEAAVYEQYFGPGTRLTVT.

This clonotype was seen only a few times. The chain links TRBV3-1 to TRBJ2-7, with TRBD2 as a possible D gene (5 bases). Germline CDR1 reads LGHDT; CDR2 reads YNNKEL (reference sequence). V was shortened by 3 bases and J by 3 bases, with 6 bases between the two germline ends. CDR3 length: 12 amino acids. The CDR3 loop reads CASSQDFYEQYF. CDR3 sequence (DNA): TGTGCCAGCAGCCAGGACTTCTACGAGCAGTACTTC.

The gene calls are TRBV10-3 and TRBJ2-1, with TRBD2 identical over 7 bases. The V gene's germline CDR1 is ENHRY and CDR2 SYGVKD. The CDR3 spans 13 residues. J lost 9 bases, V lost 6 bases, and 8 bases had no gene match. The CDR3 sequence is CAISGRERGEQFF. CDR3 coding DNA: TGTGCCATCAGCGGGCGGGAGAGGGGTGAGCAGTTCTTC.

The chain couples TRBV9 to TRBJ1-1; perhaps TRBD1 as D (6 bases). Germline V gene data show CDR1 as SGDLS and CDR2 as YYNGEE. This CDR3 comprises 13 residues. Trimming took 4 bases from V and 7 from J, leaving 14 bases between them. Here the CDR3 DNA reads TGTGCCAGCAGCCCATCAGGGGTCGGTGAAGCTTTCTTT. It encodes CASSPSGVGEAFF.

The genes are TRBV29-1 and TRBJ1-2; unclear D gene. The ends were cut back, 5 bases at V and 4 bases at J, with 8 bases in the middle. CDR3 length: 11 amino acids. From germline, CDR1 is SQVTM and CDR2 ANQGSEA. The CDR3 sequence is CSVREGYGYTF. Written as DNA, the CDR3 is TGCAGCGTTCGGGAAGGCTATGGCTACACCTTC.

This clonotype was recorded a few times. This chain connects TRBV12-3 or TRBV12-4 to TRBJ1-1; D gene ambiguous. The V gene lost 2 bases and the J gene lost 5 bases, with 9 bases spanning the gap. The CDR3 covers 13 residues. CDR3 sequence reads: CASSLLLGTEAFF. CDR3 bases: TGTGCCAGCAGTTTATTGCTTGGGACTGAAGCTTTCTTT.

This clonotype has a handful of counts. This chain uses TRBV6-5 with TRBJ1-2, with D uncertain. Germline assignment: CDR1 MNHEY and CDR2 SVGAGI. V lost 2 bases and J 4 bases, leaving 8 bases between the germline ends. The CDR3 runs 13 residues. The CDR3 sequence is CASSYGQSYGYTF. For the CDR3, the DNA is TGTGCCAGCAGTTACGGTCAGAGCTATGGCTACACCTTC.

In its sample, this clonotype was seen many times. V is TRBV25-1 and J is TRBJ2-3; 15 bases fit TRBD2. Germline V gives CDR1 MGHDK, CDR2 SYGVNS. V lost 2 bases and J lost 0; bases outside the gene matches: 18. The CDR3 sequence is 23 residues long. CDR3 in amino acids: CASSEPKTGTSGRLPSSTDTQYF. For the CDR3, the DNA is TGTGCCAGCAGTGAACCGAAAACCGGGACTAGCGGGAGGTTGCCCTCTAGCACAGATACGCAGTATTTT. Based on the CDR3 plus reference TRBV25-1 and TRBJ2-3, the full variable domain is EADIYQTPRYLVIGTGKKITLECSQTMGHDKMYWYQQDPGMELHLIHYSYGVNSTEKGDLSSESTVSRIRTEHFPLTLESARPSHTSQYLCASSEPKTGTSGRLPSSTDTQYFGPGTRLTVL.

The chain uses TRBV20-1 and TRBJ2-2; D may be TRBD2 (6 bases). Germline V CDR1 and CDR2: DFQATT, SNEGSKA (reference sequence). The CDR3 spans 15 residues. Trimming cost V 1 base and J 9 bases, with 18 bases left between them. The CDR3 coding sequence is TGCAGTGCTAGAGTCTTGAGGGGAGGATCTTGGGAGCTGTTTTTT. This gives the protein CSARVLRGGSWELFF.

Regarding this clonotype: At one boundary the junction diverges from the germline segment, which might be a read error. CDR3 coding DNA: TGCAGTGCTCGAAGCCCGGGACTTGGATTCCTCTTC. Amino acid sequence: CSARSPGLGFLF. The V and J genes are TRBV20-1 and TRBJ2-1; possible D gene TRBD2, 6 bases. Germline-derived CDR1 and CDR2 are DFQATT and SNEGSKA (reference sequence). The CDR3 has 12 residues.

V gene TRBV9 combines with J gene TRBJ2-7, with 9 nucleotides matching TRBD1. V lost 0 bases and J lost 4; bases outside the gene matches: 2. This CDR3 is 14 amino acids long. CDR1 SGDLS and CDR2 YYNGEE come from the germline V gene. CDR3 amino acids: CASSVGDRVYEQYF. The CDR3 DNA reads TGTGCCAGCAGCGTAGGGGACAGGGTGTACGAGCAGTACTTC.

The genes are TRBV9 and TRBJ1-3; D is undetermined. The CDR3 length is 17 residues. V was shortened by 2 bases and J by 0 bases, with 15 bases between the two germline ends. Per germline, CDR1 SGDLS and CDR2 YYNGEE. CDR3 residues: CASSVQPDFRSGNTIYF. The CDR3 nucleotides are TGTGCCAGCAGCGTCCAACCGGACTTTCGCTCTGGAAACACCATATATTTT. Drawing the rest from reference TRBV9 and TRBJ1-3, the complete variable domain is DSGVTQTPKHLITATGQRVTLRCSPRSGDLSVYWYQQSLDQGLQFLIQYYNGEERAKGNILERFSAQQFPDLHSELNLSSLELGDSALYFCASSVQPDFRSGNTIYFGEGSWLTVV.

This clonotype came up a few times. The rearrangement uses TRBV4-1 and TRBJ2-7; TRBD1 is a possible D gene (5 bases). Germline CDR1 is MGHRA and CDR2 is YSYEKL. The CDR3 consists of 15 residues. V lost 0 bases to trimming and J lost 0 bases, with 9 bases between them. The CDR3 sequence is CASSQEDIGSYEQYF. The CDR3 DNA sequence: TGCGCCAGCAGCCAAGAGGACATAGGCTCCTACGAGCAGTACTTC.

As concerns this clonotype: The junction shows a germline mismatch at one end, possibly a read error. The CDR3 sequence: CASSLDLQGRKQFF. CDR3 sequence (DNA): TGTGCCAGCAGCCTAGATTTACAGGGGCGGAAGCAGTTCTTC. This chain connects TRBV11-2 to TRBJ2-1; 7 nucleotides line up with TRBD1. Germline CDR1 and CDR2: SGHAT and FQNNGV. The CDR3 is 14 amino acids.